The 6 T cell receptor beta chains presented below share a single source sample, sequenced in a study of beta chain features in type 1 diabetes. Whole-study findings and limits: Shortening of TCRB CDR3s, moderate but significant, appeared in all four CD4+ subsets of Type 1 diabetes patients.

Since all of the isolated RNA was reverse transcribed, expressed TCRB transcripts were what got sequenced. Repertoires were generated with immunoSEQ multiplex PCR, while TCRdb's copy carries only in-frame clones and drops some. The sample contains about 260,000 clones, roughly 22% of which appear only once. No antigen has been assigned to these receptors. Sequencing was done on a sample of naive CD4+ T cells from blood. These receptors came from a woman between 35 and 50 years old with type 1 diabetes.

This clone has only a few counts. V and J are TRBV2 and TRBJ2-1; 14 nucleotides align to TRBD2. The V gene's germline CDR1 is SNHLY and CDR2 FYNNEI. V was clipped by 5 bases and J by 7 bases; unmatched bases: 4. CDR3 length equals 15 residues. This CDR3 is CASSMGLAGVNEQFF. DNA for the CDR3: TGTGCCAGCAGTATGGGACTAGCGGGAGTTAATGAGCAGTTCTTC.

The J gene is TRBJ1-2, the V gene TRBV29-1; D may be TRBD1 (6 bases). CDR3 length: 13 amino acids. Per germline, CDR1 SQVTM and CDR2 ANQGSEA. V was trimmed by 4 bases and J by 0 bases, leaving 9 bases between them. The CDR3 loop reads CSVVDSSNYGYTF. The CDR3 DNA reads TGCAGCGTTGTGGACAGTTCTAACTATGGCTACACCTTC.

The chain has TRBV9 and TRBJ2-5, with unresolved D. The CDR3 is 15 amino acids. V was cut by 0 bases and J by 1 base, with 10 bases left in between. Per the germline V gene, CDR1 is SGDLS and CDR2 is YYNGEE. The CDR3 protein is CASSVGVTVQETQYF. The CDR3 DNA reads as TGTGCCAGCAGCGTAGGAGTTACAGTCCAAGAGACCCAGTACTTC. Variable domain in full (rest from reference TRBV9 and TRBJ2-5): DSGVTQTPKHLITATGQRVTLRCSPRSGDLSVYWYQQSLDQGLQFLIQYYNGEERAKGNILERFSAQQFPDLHSELNLSSLELGDSALYFCASSVGVTVQETQYFGPGTRLLVL.

CDR3 loop: CASSVGQGRPEAFF. In DNA, the CDR3 is TGTGCCAGCAGCGTAGGACAGGGGAGGCCTGAAGCTTTCTTT. V usage is TRBV7-2 and J usage is TRBJ1-1, with 9 bases fitting TRBD1. The CDR3 extends over 14 amino acids. From germline, CDR1 is SGHTA and CDR2 FQGNSA. The J segment lost 6 bases and the V segment lost 5 bases, leaving 7 bases of the junction unmatched.

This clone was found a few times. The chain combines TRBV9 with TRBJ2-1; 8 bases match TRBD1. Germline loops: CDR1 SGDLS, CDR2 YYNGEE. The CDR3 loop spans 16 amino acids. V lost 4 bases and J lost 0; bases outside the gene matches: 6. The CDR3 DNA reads TGTGCCAGCAGCACGAGACAGGGGTCCTCCTACAATGAGCAGTTCTTC. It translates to CASSTRQGSSYNEQFF.

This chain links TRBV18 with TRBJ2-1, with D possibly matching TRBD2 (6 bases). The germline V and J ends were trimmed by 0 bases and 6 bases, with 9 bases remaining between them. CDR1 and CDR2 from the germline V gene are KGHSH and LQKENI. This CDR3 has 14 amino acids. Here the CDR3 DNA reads TGTGCCAGCTCACCACCAATGGGGGGCAATGAGCAGTTCTTC. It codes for CASSPPMGGNEQFF.